The 16 T cell receptor beta chains below come from one sample, sequenced in a study of regulatory T cells in long-lasting Graves disease. Noted time point: persistent/refractory GD, antithyroid drugs over 5 years with positive TRAb. The TCR library was prepared using RNA isolated from PBMCs. Library construction for TCR beta used iRepertoire HTBI primers and Arm-PCR of CDR3 regions. MiXCR was run by TCRdb on the multiplex PCR reads, yielding one entry per CDR3 protein. The data contain fewer than 600,000 distinct CDR3 sequences, 20% to 25% of them singletons. Specimen: peripheral blood mononuclear cells (PBMCs), collected when the disease was refractory, from a patient treated with antithyroid drugs. Receptors originate from a female donor with Graves disease.

Remarks on this clonotype: A much bigger clone sits one base away, suggesting this may be a read error. The genes are TRBV6-5 and TRBJ2-5; weak D call: TRBD1 (6 bases). V was pared by 0 bases and J by 9 bases, with 17 bases between. Germline CDR1 MNHEY, CDR2 SVGAGI. This CDR3 comprises 15 residues. CDR3 DNA: TGTGCCAGCAGTTACTCATTGGGGCAAGAGGGGGCCCAGTACTTC. Protein: CASSYSLGQEGAQYF.

This clonotype was counted many times. This chain joins TRBV6-5 and TRBJ2-7, with 10 bases matching TRBD1. Germline V lookup: CDR1 MNHEY, CDR2 SVGAGI. J gave up 5 bases and V 2 bases, and 12 bases lay outside the gene matches. CDR3 size: 17 residues. Here the CDR3 DNA reads TGTGCCAGCAGTTACGCTTCCTTGACAGGGGGCATCAACGAGCAGTACTTC. Protein: CASSYASLTGGINEQYF.

This chain joins TRBV3-1 and TRBJ1-4; 7 bases agree with TRBD1. The V and J ends lost 4 bases and 6 bases, in that order; junction bases with no gene match: 5. Germline assignment: CDR1 LGHDT and CDR2 YNNKEL (reference sequence). CDR3 size: 14 residues. The CDR3 DNA follows: TGTGCCAGCAGCCTCGGAGACAGGGATGAAAAACTGTTTTTT. It codes for CASSLGDRDEKLFF.

This clonotype was detected once. This chain joins TRBV7-6 and TRBJ2-7; maybe TRBD1 (5 bases). Trimming removed 5 bases from V and 6 bases from J, with 23 bases in between. CDR3 size: 16 residues. From germline, CDR1 is SGHVS and CDR2 FNYEAQ. The CDR3 region is CASSQVSRAGQGEQYF. The CDR3 DNA follows: TGTGCCAGCAGCCAAGTTTCCCGGGCAGGGCAGGGCGAGCAGTACTTC.

Regarding this clonotype: Since no conserved phenylalanine or tryptophan closes the CDR3, a read error is the likely cause. The chain combines TRBV19 with TRBJ1-6; possible D gene TRBD1, 6 bases. The V end was cut by 8 bases, the J end by 9 bases, with 14 bases between. Germline CDR1 is LNHDA and CDR2 is SQIVND (reference sequence). This CDR3 is 13 amino acids long. The CDR3 here is CASGSTGLSPLHV. The CDR3 DNA is TGTGCCAGTGGAAGTACAGGGCTTTCACCCCTCCACGTT.

The chain combines TRBV7-2 with TRBJ1-2; weak D call: TRBD1 (5 bases). Germline CDR1 reads SGHTA; CDR2 reads FQGNSA. CDR3 length: 17 residues. V was pared by 5 bases and J by 4 bases, with 23 bases between. Here the CDR3 DNA reads TGTGCCAGCAGCCCAGCCCAGGGCAGGTGGGACTTCTATGGCTACACCTTC. It specifies CASSPAQGRWDFYGYTF.

This clonotype was seen repeatedly, ten times or more. The chain uses TRBV6-2 or TRBV6-3 and TRBJ2-4, with 9 bases matching TRBD1. CDR1 and CDR2 (germline): MNHEY, SVGEGT. The J segment lost 4 bases and the V segment lost 0 bases, leaving 4 bases of the junction unmatched. There are 16 residues in the CDR3. The CDR3 DNA reads as TGTGCCAGCAGTTACTCTTCGGGACAGGGAAAAAACATTCAGTACTTC. It encodes CASSYSSGQGKNIQYF.

This clonotype was observed at least ten times. The chain uses TRBV6-2 or TRBV6-3 and TRBJ2-2; 8 bases line up with TRBD2. Per germline, CDR1 MNHEY and CDR2 SVGEGT. The junction had 3 bases not matched to a gene; V was cut back by 6 bases and J by 0 bases. There are 15 residues in the CDR3. The CDR3 DNA reads as TGTGCCAGCAGGAGGGGACTAGCGAACACCGGGGAGCTGTTTTTT. Translated: CASRRGLANTGELFF.

The rearrangement links TRBV5-1 to TRBJ2-1; the match to TRBD2 covers 9 bases. Germline lookup yields CDR1 SGHRS and CDR2 YFSETQ. This CDR3 is built from 14 residues. The trim removed 4 bases at V and 8 bases at J, leaving 7 bases unmatched. The CDR3 is CASSLGTSRDEQFF. CDR3 nucleotide sequence: TGCGCCAGCAGCCTCGGGACTAGCCGGGATGAGCAGTTCTTC.

The J gene is TRBJ2-1, the V gene TRBV2, with 9 positions matching TRBD2. The germline gives CDR1 SNHLY, CDR2 FYNNEI. The V and J ends lost 7 bases and 2 bases, in that order; junction bases with no gene match: 15. CDR3 length: 18 residues. The CDR3 sequence: CASIRRGRRGGTYNEQFF. CDR3 nucleotide sequence: TGTGCCAGCATCAGAAGGGGCCGGCGGGGGGGTACCTACAATGAGCAGTTCTTC. The whole variable domain, remainder taken from reference TRBV2 and TRBJ2-1, is EPEVTQTPSHQVTQMGQEVILRCVPISNHLYFYWYRQILGQKVEFLVSFYNNEISEKSEIFDDQFSVERPDGSNFTLKIRSTKLEDSAMYFCASIRRGRRGGTYNEQFFGPGTRLTVL.

This clonotype was detected ten times or more. V is TRBV28 and J is TRBJ2-4, with D maybe TRBD1 (6 bases). The CDR3 extends over 16 amino acids. Germline-derived CDR1 and CDR2 are MDHEN and SYDVKM. The ends were cut back, 6 bases at V and 1 base at J, with 16 bases in the middle. This CDR3 reads CASSYVDRRAKNIQYF. The CDR3 nucleotides read TGTGCCAGCAGCTACGTGGACAGAAGGGCCAAAAACATTCAGTACTTC.

J is TRBJ1-5 and V is TRBV6-2 or TRBV6-3, with D unclear. The germline V gene has CDR1 MNHEY and CDR2 SVGEGT. The CDR3 runs to 13 residues. With 5 bases removed from V and 6 bases from J, the gap between germline ends came to 11 bases. CDR3 protein: CASSDQQGQPQHF. The CDR3 DNA is TGTGCCAGCAGTGATCAGCAAGGTCAGCCCCAGCATTTT.

This clonotype occurred a few times. This sequence joins TRBV12-3 or TRBV12-4 and TRBJ2-2, with 8 bases fitting TRBD2. The trim removed 3 bases at V and 4 bases at J, leaving 7 bases unmatched. The CDR3 runs to 16 residues. The CDR3 loop is CASSFSGAGGTGELFF. CDR3 nucleotide sequence: TGTGCCAGCAGTTTTAGCGGGGCTGGGGGCACCGGGGAGCTGTTTTTT.

V is TRBV7-8 and J is TRBJ2-1; D may be TRBD1 (6 bases). The CDR3 is 16 amino acids. V dropped 2 bases and J dropped 4 bases, with 15 bases sitting between them. CDR1 and CDR2 (germline): SGHVS, FQNEAQ. CDR3 DNA: TGTGCCAGCAGCTTATCGACAGGAATCCGTTACAATGAGCAGTTCTTC. Translating it yields CASSLSTGIRYNEQFF.

This clonotype was seen ten or more times. The J gene is TRBJ1-1, the V gene TRBV6-1; TRBD1 is a possible D gene (5 bases). Deletions cut 6 bases from V and 8 bases from J, with 13 bases between. This CDR3 has 12 amino acids. Germline V lookup: CDR1 MNHNS, CDR2 SASEGT. Written as DNA, the CDR3 is TGTGCCAGCAGGTTGCCAGGGACGGAAGCTTTCTTT. It yields the protein CASRLPGTEAFF.

This clonotype appeared a few times. V gene TRBV7-9 combines with J gene TRBJ2-5; the D gene could be TRBD1 or TRBD2 (6 bases each). The CDR3 loop spans 17 amino acids. CDR1 and CDR2 (germline): SEHNR, FQNEAQ (reference sequence). V dropped 0 bases and J dropped 3 bases, with 17 bases sitting between them. Here the CDR3 DNA reads TGTGCCAGCAGCTTAGCGGGGGGCGGGGTAACCGAAGAGACCCAGTACTTC. Encoded protein: CASSLAGGGVTEETQYF.